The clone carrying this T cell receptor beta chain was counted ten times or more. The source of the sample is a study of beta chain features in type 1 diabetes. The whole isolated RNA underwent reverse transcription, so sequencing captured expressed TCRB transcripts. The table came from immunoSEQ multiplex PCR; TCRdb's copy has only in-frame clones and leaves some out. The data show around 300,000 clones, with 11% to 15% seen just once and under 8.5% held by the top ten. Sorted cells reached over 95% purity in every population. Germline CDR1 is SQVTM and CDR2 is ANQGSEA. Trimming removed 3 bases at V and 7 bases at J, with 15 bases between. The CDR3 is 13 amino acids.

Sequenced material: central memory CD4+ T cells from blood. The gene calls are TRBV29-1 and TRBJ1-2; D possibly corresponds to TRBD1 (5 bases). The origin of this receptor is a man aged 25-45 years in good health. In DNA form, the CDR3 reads TGCAGCGTTGATAGTTCGACAGAGTCTGGCTACACCTTC. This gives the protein CSVDSSTESGYTF.